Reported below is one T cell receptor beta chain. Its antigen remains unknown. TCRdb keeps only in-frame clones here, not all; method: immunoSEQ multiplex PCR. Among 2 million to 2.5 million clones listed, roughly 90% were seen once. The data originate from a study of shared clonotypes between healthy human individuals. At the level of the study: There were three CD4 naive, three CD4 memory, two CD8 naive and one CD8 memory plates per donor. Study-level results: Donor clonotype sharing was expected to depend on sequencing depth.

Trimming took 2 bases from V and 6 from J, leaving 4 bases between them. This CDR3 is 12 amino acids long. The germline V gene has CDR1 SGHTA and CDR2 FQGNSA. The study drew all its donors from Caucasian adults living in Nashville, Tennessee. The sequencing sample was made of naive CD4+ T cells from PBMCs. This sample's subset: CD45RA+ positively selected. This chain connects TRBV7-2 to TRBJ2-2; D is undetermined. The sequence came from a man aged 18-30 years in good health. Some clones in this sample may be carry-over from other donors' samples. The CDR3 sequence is CASSLKPGELFF. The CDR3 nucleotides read TGTGCCAGCAGCTTAAAGCCCGGGGAGCTGTTTTTT.